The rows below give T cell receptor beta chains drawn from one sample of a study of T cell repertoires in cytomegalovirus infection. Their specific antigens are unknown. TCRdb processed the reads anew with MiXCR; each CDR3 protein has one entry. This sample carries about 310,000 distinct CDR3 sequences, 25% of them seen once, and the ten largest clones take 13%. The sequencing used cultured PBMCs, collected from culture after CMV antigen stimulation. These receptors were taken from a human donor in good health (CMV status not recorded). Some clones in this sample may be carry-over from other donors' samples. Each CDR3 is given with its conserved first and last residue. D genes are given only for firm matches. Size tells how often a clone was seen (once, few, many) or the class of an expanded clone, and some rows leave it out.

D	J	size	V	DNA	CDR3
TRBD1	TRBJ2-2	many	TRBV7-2	TGTGCCAGCAGCCGTCTGGGTGACAGGGGAGGCACCGGGGAGCTGTTTTTT	CASSRLGDRGGTGELFF
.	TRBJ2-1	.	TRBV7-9	TGTGCCAGCAGCTTAGTCCCTACCTCCCGGGAATACAATGAGCAGTTCTTC	CASSLVPTSREYNEQFF
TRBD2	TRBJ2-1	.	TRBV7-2	TGTGCCAGCAGCTCCCCAGGGAATAGGGCTAGCGGGAGCTACAATGAGCAGTTCTTC	CASSSPGNRASGSYNEQFF
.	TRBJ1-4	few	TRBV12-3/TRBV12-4	TGTGCCAGCATTTCCGGGACCCGGCATGAAAAACTGTTTTTT	CASISGTRHEKLFF
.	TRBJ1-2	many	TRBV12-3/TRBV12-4	TGTGCCAGCAGTTTAGTCTTGGGGGCTGGCTACACCTTC	CASSLVLGAGYTF
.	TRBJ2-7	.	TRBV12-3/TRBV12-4	TGTGCCAGCAGTACCCCCTCCTACGAGCAGTACTTC	CASSTPSYEQYF
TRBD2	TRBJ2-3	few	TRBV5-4	TGTGCCAGCAGCCACGACGGGACTAGCGGGAGAGATACGCAGTATTTT	CASSHDGTSGRDTQYF
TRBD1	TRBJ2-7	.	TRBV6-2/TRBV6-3	TGTGCCAGCAGTTACCTGGACAGGGCGCCTACGGGGGACGAGCAGTACTTC	CASSYLDRAPTGDEQYF
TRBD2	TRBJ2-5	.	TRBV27	TGTGCCAGCAGTTTTAGCGGGAGGGCCATGGAGACCCAGTACTTC	CASSFSGRAMETQYF
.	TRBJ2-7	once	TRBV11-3	TGTGCCAGCAGCGACCCCGGGAGAAGCGAGCAGTACTTC	CASSDPGRSEQYF
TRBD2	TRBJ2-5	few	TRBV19	TGTGCCAGTAGTATATTAGCGGGAGGCGAGACCCAGTACTTC	CASSILAGGETQYF
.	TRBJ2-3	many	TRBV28	TGTGCCAGCAGTCTACTAGCTCGGTCGCAGTATTTT	CASSLLARSQYF
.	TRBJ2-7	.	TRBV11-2	TGTGCCAGCAGCTCCTCCAGGCCGGGGTACGAGCAGTACTTC	CASSSSRPGYEQYF
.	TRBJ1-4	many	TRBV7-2	TGTGCCAGCAGCTTAGGCAGGGAGGAAAAACTGTTTTTT	CASSLGREEKLFF
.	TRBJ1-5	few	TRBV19	TGTGCCAGTAGTATCGGGGGTTGGGGGGCTTATAGCAATCAGCCCCAGCATTTT	CASSIGGWGAYSNQPQHF
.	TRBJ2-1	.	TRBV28	TGTGCCAGCAGTTTCTTGAGTGGGCCTGAGCAGTTCTTC	CASSFLSGPEQFF
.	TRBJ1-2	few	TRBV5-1	TGCGCCAGCAGCTTGGCTACAGGTAGCAGTGGTGGCTACACCTTC	CASSLATGSSGGYTF
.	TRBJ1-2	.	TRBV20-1	TGCAGTGCTACCGTCACCGGGAGGGTAACAGAAGGCTACACCTTC	CSATVTGRVTEGYTF
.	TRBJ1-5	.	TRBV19	TGTGCCAGTAGTATAGACGGGCCCGGAGGGGATCAGCCCCAGCATTTT	CASSIDGPGGDQPQHF
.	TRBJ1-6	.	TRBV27	TGTGCCAGCAGTTTCGGGACTCGGGATTCACCCCTCCACTTT	CASSFGTRDSPLHF
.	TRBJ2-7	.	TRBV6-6	TGTGCCAGCAGTGTGGGGGGCTTGGTTTACGAGCAGTACTTC	CASSVGGLVYEQYF
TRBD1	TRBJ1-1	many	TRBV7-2	TGTGCCAGCAGCTGGACCGGACAGGGGGTCACTGAAGCTTTCTTT	CASSWTGQGVTEAFF
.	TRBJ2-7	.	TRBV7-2	TGTGCCAGCAGCCATCTCTACGAGCAGTACTTC	CASSHLYEQYF
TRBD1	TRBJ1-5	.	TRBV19	TGTGCCCGCCATTTAGGGGGCGCGAGGAGCAATCAGCCCCAGCATTTT	CARHLGGARSNQPQHF
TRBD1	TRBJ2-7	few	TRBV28	TGTGCCAGCAGTCCACGGACAGGGGGAGGGCAGTACTTC	CASSPRTGGGQYF
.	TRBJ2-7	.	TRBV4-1	TGCGCCAGCAGCCAAGAAGGACGGGACACCTCCTACGAGCAGTACTTC	CASSQEGRDTSYEQYF
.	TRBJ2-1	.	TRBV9	TGTGCCAGCAGCGCGGCCTCGACGTACTTACACAATGAGCAGTTCTTC	CASSAASTYLHNEQFF
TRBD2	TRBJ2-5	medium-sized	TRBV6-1	TGTGCCAGCAGCCTCCTAGCGGGAGTGGGGTGGACCCAGTACTTC	CASSLLAGVGWTQYF
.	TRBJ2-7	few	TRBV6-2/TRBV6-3	TGTGCCAGCAGTTTAGTACGGAGTAACGCCTACGAGCAGTACTTC	CASSLVRSNAYEQYF
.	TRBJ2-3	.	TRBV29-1	TGCAGCGTTGAGTCTAGCACAGATACGCAGTATTTT	CSVESSTDTQYF
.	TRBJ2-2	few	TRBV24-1	TGTGCCACCAGTGCGGCAGGGCGCACCGGGGAGCTGTTTTTT	CATSAAGRTGELFF
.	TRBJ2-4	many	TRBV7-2	TGTGCCAGCAGCTTAGCAATTGAAGGGGGGAGAGTAGCCAAAAACATTCAGTACTTC	CASSLAIEGGRVAKNIQYF
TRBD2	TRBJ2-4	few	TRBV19	TGTGCCAGTAGTAATCGGACTAGCGGGAGAGGGGTCAAAAACATTCAGTACTTC	CASSNRTSGRGVKNIQYF
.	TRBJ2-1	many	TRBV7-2	TGTGCCAGCAGTTCCAGATACAATGAGCAGTTCTTC	CASSSRYNEQFF
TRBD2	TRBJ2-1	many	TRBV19	TGTGCCAGTAGTATGACCGGGACTAGCGCTTTCGATGAGCAGTTCTTC	CASSMTGTSAFDEQFF
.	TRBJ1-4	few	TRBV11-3	TGTGCCAGCAGCTTCTGGGACCCCGTCCGAGGGGAAAAACTGTTTTTT	CASSFWDPVRGEKLFF
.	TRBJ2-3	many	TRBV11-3	TGTGCCAGCAGCTCCCCTCCACTAGCAGGAATCACAGATACGCAGTATTTT	CASSSPPLAGITDTQYF
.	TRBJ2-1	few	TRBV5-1	TGCGCCAGCAGCTTGGCCCCGGGCCTCGATGAGCAGTTCTTC	CASSLAPGLDEQFF
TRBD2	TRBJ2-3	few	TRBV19	TGTGCCAGTAGTCAAGGACTAGCGGGAATCCTCGCAGATACGCAGTATTTT	CASSQGLAGILADTQYF
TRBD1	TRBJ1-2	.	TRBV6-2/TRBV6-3	TGTGCCAGCAAACCCGGGACAGGGGGCCGGCATGGCTACACCTTC	CASKPGTGGRHGYTF
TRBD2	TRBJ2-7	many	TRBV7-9	TGTGCCAGCAGCCTATCTAGCGGAGCTCTTACCTACGAGCAGTACTTC	CASSLSSGALTYEQYF
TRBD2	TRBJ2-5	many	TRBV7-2	TGTGCCAGCAGCAAACGGACTAGCGGGAGTGGTGAGACCCAGTACTTC	CASSKRTSGSGETQYF
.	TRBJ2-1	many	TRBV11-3	TGTGCCAGCAGCTTCCCCCTGGCCAGGAGGAATGAGCAGTTCTTC	CASSFPLARRNEQFF
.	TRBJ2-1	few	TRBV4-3	TGCGCCAGCAGCCAAGATCGTGAGGGTGAGCAGTTCTTC	CASSQDREGEQFF
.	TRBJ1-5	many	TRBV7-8	TGTGCCAGCAGCCGTGACCGGGGCCCCAGGCAGCCCCAGCATTTT	CASSRDRGPRQPQHF
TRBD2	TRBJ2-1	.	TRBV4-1	TGCGCCAGCAGCTCCAGCGGGATCGATGAGCAGTTCTTC	CASSSSGIDEQFF
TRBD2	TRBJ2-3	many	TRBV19	TGTGCCAGTAGTATGATTTCTAGCGGGTCAGATACGCAGTATTTT	CASSMISSGSDTQYF
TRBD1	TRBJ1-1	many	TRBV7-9	TGTGCCAGCAGCTTAGCCAACAGGGGGTGGGGGAAGACTGAAGCTTTCTTT	CASSLANRGWGKTEAFF
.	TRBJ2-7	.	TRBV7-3	TGTGCCAGCAGCCTAACCGGGACACCTACATACGAGCAGTACTTC	CASSLTGTPTYEQYF
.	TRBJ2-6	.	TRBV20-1	TGCAGTGGTAGAGAGGGCCGTGTGTCTGGGGCCAACGTCCTGACTTTC	CSGREGRVSGANVLTF
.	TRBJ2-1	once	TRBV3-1	TGTGCCAGCAGCCAAGATGGCCGGGACTGGGGGACTGATGAGCAGTTCTTC	CASSQDGRDWGTDEQFF
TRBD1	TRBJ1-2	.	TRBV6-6	TGTGCCAGCAGTTACTCCAACAGGGGTCTATTTGGTGGCTACACCTTC	CASSYSNRGLFGGYTF
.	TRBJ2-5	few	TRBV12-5	TGTGCTAGTGGTCTTAGCGGACTGCAAGAGACCCAGTACTTC	CASGLSGLQETQYF
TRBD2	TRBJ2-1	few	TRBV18	TGTGCCAGCTCACAACTACTAGCGCATAGCTCCTACAATGAGCAGTTCTTC	CASSQLLAHSSYNEQFF
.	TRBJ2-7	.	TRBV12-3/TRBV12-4	TGTGCCAGCAGTTTAGACCTCGAGCAGTACTTC	CASSLDLEQYF
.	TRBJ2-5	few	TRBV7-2	TGTGCCAGCAGCTTATCCGTGTACCAAGAGACCCAGTACTTC	CASSLSVYQETQYF
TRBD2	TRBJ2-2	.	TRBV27	TGTGCCAGCAGTTTTTATAGCGGGGTGAACACCGGGGAGCTGTTTTTT	CASSFYSGVNTGELFF
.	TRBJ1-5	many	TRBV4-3	TGCGCCAGCAGCCAAGATTTGGCTCAGCCCCAGCATTTT	CASSQDLAQPQHF
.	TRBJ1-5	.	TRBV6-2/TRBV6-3	TGTGCCAGCAGTTACTACGATGAGGGGGGTCAGCCCCAGCATTTT	CASSYYDEGGQPQHF